The clone carrying this TCR beta chain was counted at least ten times. The data were obtained in a study of neurological immune-mediated disorders. V dropped 5 bases and J dropped 0 bases, with 17 bases sitting between them. The length of the CDR3 is 16 residues. Germline CDR1 and CDR2: DFQATT and SNEGSKA (reference sequence). TCRdb reprocessed the 5' RACE reads with MiXCR, giving one entry per CDR3 protein. The sample shows roughly 18,000 distinct CDR3 sequences, 12% to 15% of them seen only once. There were approximately 1.1 million CD4+ or CD8+ T cells used in the sorted libraries. The sequence was obtained from a woman aged 55-70 years with HTLV-1-associated myelopathy (HAM/TSP). The sample consisted of CD4+ T cells from blood. The chain combines TRBV20-1 with TRBJ2-1, with D tentatively TRBD1 (6 bases). For the CDR3, the DNA is TGCAGTGCTGGGGGCCAGCGGCCAAGCTCCTACAATGAGCAGTTCTTC. Its translation is CSAGGQRPSSYNEQFF.